These 32 T cell receptor beta chains were sequenced from one sample in a study of T cell responses to AZD1222 COVID-19 vaccine. Sequencing used immunoSEQ multiplex PCR; TCRdb keeps in-frame clones, though not all of them. The sample contains around 95,000 clones, 88% of which appear only once. Source: peripheral blood, taken on day 0 of AZD1222 vaccination. The receptors stem from an adult in good health.

This chain connects TRBV10-2 to TRBJ2-7; no clear D. The CDR3 consists of 13 residues. CDR1 is WSHSY and CDR2 is SAAADI in the germline V gene. V shed 6 bases and J shed 0 bases, with 9 bases lying between them. The CDR3 is CASSALSSYEQYF. The DNA for the CDR3 is TGCGCCAGCAGCGCACTAAGCTCCTACGAGCAGTACTTC.

The chain employs TRBV5-1 and TRBJ2-7; no firm D call. With 5 bases removed from V and 6 bases from J, the gap between germline ends came to 9 bases. Germline assignment: CDR1 SGHRS and CDR2 YFSETQ. The CDR3 has 11 residues. CDR3 DNA: TGCGCCAGCAGTACGGCCTTCGAGCAGTACTTC. Amino acid sequence: CASSTAFEQYF.

The V gene is TRBV3-1 (or the pseudogene TRBV3-2), the J gene TRBJ1-3; TRBD1 agrees at 7 bases. The CDR3 covers 13 residues. V shed 6 bases and J 9 bases; nucleotides not matched to a gene: 8. The germline CDR1 and CDR2 sequences are LGHDT and YNNKEL (reference sequence). In DNA form, the CDR3 reads TGTGCCAGCAGGGGGGAGACAGGGCTCACCATATATTTT. This translates into CASRGETGLTIYF.

The DNA for the CDR3 is TGTGCCAGTAGGCGGGACAGACTCAATGAGCAGTTCTTC. The encoded protein is CASRRDRLNEQFF. The V call is TRBV19, the J call TRBJ2-1, with a possible D match to TRBD1 (7 bases). The germline CDR1 and CDR2 sequences are LNHDA and SQIVND (reference sequence). This CDR3 is built from 13 residues. The germline V and J ends were trimmed by 6 bases and 6 bases, with 12 bases remaining between them.

This chain uses TRBV28 with TRBJ1-1; 9 bases are a match to TRBD1. The CDR3 spans 15 residues. Germline assignment: CDR1 MDHEN and CDR2 SYDVKM. V lost 5 bases and J lost 6; bases outside the gene matches: 10. In DNA form, the CDR3 reads TGTGCCAGCAGTGAGCCCGGGACAGGGAGGGCTGAAGCTTTCTTT. Translation: CASSEPGTGRAEAFF.

The chain links TRBV20-1 to TRBJ1-6, with D maybe TRBD1 (6 bases). The length of the CDR3 is 15 residues. Trimming took off 3 bases at V and 4 bases at J, with 13 bases between the two ends. The germline CDR1 and CDR2 sequences are DFQATT and SNEGSKA (reference sequence). The CDR3 spells CSASVQGIYNSPLHF. The DNA for the CDR3 is TGCAGTGCTAGTGTCCAGGGGATTTATAATTCACCCCTCCACTTT.

The chain joins TRBV24-1 to TRBJ2-7; TRBD1 aligns across 7 bases. This CDR3 is 13 amino acids long. Per germline, CDR1 KGHDR and CDR2 SFDVKD. V shed 8 bases, J shed 5 bases, and the junction held 8 bases outside the gene matches. CDR3 in amino acids: CATTPDRRNEQYF. The CDR3 nucleotides are TGTGCCACCACCCCGGACAGGCGGAACGAGCAGTACTTC.

The chain couples TRBV11-2 to TRBJ1-4; 10 bases agree with TRBD1. The V gene's germline CDR1 is SGHAT and CDR2 FQNNGV. V shed 6 bases and J 6 bases; nucleotides not matched to a gene: 4. This CDR3 has 14 residues. The CDR3 region is CASRETGGYEKLFF. CDR3 sequence (DNA): TGTGCCAGCAGGGAGACAGGGGGCTATGAAAAACTGTTTTTT.

J is TRBJ1-5 and V is TRBV28, with TRBD1 matching 9 bases. CDR1 is MDHEN and CDR2 is SYDVKM in the germline V gene. CDR3 size: 15 residues. After removal of 5 bases from V and 6 bases from J, the junction contained 8 bases not matched to a gene. The CDR3: CASSIGTGWGQPQHF. The CDR3 DNA follows: TGTGCCAGCAGTATCGGGACAGGGTGGGGTCAGCCCCAGCATTTT.

The chain uses TRBV29-1 and TRBJ2-7, with D hard to call. Germline V gene lookup returns CDR1 SQVTM and CDR2 ANQGSEA. CDR3 length: 12 amino acids. V shed 4 bases and J shed 5 bases, with 12 bases lying between them. The CDR3 DNA reads as TGCAGCGTTGGCTTCAACGTTGACGAGCAGTACTTC. It specifies CSVGFNVDEQYF.

The chain recombines TRBV2 with TRBJ1-2; D not resolved. Germline V lookup: CDR1 SNHLY, CDR2 FYNNEI. The V end lost 1 base, the J end lost 5 bases, and 8 bases lay between the germline ends. CDR3 size: 13 residues. The CDR3 coding sequence is TGTGCCAGCAGTGAAGGATCCGAGTATGGCTACACCTTC. It is translated as CASSEGSEYGYTF.

The chain joins TRBV28 to TRBJ1-1, with D perhaps matching TRBD1 (6 bases). The germline V and J ends were trimmed by 1 base and 4 bases, with 22 bases remaining between them. CDR1 MDHEN and CDR2 SYDVKM come from the germline V gene. The CDR3 loop spans 18 amino acids. Here the CDR3 DNA reads TGTGCCAGCAGTTTATTTTCGGGGGGCGGCGGAAGGGGCACTGAAGCTTTCTTT. Protein: CASSLFSGGGGRGTEAFF.

The chain is built from TRBV7-9 and TRBJ1-6; 7 positions agree with TRBD1. With 5 bases clipped from V and 6 bases from J, the junction kept 4 bases outside the gene matches. The CDR3 contains 14 residues. Germline V lookup: CDR1 SEHNR, CDR2 FQNEAQ (reference sequence). The CDR3 DNA is TGTGCCAGCAGCCTCCGGGACAGTAATTCACCCCTCCACTTT. Encoded protein: CASSLRDSNSPLHF. The complete variable domain, with remaining parts taken from reference TRBV7-9 and TRBJ1-6, reads DTGVSQNPRHKITKRGQNVTFRCDPISEHNRLYWYRQTLGQGPEFLTYFQNEAQLEKSRLLSDRFSAERPKGSFSTLEIQRTEQGDSAMYLCASSLRDSNSPLHFGNGTRLTVT.

The V call is TRBV24-1, the J call TRBJ2-3; D is possibly TRBD2 (6 bases). Trimming stripped 0 bases from V and 0 bases from J, with 12 bases between. The CDR3 contains 17 residues. The germline CDR1 and CDR2 sequences are KGHDR and SFDVKD. CDR3 sequence reads: CATSDLGPGVSTDTQYF. The CDR3 coding sequence is TGTGCCACCAGTGATTTGGGCCCGGGAGTCAGCACAGATACGCAGTATTTT.

A single count supports this clone. The chain has TRBV2 and TRBJ2-7; 8 nucleotides line up with TRBD1. The CDR3 has 14 residues. V lost 7 bases, J lost 0 bases, and 5 bases stayed unmatched. Germline assignment: CDR1 SNHLY and CDR2 FYNNEI. CDR3 sequence: CASNPGQASYEQYF. The CDR3 DNA reads as TGTGCCAGCAACCCGGGACAGGCCTCCTACGAGCAGTACTTC.

The chain recombines TRBV7-8 with TRBJ2-3; D may be TRBD2 (6 bases). The CDR3 runs 16 residues. The germline CDR1 and CDR2 sequences are SGHVS and FQNEAQ. V lost 1 base and J lost 6, with 17 bases in between. The CDR3 loop is CASSLDLSGPGDTQYF. In DNA form, the CDR3 reads TGTGCCAGCAGCTTAGACCTAAGCGGGCCTGGGGATACGCAGTATTTT.

The genes are TRBV5-1 and TRBJ2-2; 8 nucleotides line up with TRBD1. Trimming took 4 bases from V and 1 from J; bases not matched to a gene: 3. This CDR3 comprises 15 residues. Germline assignment: CDR1 SGHRS and CDR2 YFSETQ. DNA for the CDR3: TGCGCCAGCAGCGGGACAGGCCTGAACACCGGGGAGCTGTTTTTT. It translates to CASSGTGLNTGELFF.

This clone was observed a few times. CDR3 sequence reads: CASSSFSEDRAYGYTF. The DNA of the CDR3 is TGTGCCAGCAGCTCGTTTTCCGAGGACAGGGCCTATGGCTACACCTTC. This chain connects TRBV7-2 to TRBJ1-2, with 8 bases that match TRBD1. There are 16 residues in the CDR3. Germline V lookup: CDR1 SGHTA, CDR2 FQGNSA. After removal of 4 bases from V and 4 bases from J, the junction contained 11 bases not matched to a gene.

This clone was counted once. The chain links TRBV5-4 to TRBJ1-4; D is unresolved. V lost 0 bases and J 3 bases, leaving 3 bases between the germline ends. The CDR3 has 13 amino acids. CDR1 SGHNT and CDR2 YYREEE come from the germline V gene (reference sequence). CDR3 in amino acids: CASSLGPNEKLFF. The CDR3 nucleotides read TGTGCCAGCAGCTTGGGGCCTAATGAAAAACTGTTTTTT.

The DNA of the CDR3 is TGTGCCAGCAGGCCCGGGACAAAAAGGGAGCAGTACTTC. Translation: CASRPGTKREQYF. The chain links TRBV12-3 or TRBV12-4 to TRBJ2-7, with D possibly being TRBD1 (6 bases). The V and J ends lost 6 bases and 7 bases respectively, with 16 bases between them. The CDR3 consists of 13 residues.

This clone was observed a single time. V gene TRBV5-1 combines with J gene TRBJ2-3; 8 bases match TRBD2. The CDR3 covers 16 residues. V dropped 3 bases and J dropped 3; count of bases not matched to a gene: 9. CDR1 and CDR2 (germline): SGHRS, YFSETQ. The CDR3 nucleotides read TGCGCCAGCAGCTCAGCGGGAGTCGGAGGGACAGATACGCAGTATTTT. It encodes CASSSAGVGGTDTQYF.

The chain joins TRBV30 to TRBJ1-2; D is ambiguous. CDR3 length: 10 residues. The germline V and J ends were trimmed by 7 bases and 8 bases, with 11 bases remaining between them. CDR1 is GTSNPN, CDR2 SVGIG, per germline (reference sequence). For the CDR3, the DNA is TGTGCCTTCAGTATGGGCGGCTACACCTTC. Translated, it gives CAFSMGGYTF.

The chain combines TRBV30 with TRBJ1-2; D ambiguous. The V gene lost 5 bases and the J gene lost 0 bases, with 10 bases spanning the gap. Germline V gene data show CDR1 as GTSNPN and CDR2 as SVGIG (reference sequence). This CDR3 is 13 amino acids long. This CDR3 reads CAWSQVSNYGYTF. In DNA, the CDR3 is TGTGCCTGGTCCCAAGTCTCTAACTATGGCTACACCTTC.

The chain employs TRBV21-1 and TRBJ1-5. TRBV21-1 is reported as a pseudogene. The CDR3 loop spans 15 amino acids. The CDR3: CASSKENRDHQPQHF. CDR3 nucleotides: TGTGCCAGCAGCAAAGAAAACCGGGATCATCAGCCCCAGCATTTT.

The J gene is TRBJ2-1, the V gene TRBV7-9; the match to TRBD2 covers 11 bases. Germline CDR1 SEHNR, CDR2 FQNEAQ (reference sequence). The CDR3 length is 17 residues. J lost 5 bases, V lost 1 base, and 7 bases had no gene match. DNA of the CDR3: TGTGCCAGCAGCTTAGGACTAGCGGGAACGGGAAACAATGAGCAGTTCTTC. This encodes CASSLGLAGTGNNEQFF.

As DNA, the CDR3 is TGTGCCAGCAGCCACATTACAGGCACTGAAGCTTTCTTT. Its protein product is CASSHITGTEAFF. This sequence joins TRBV3-1 (or the pseudogene TRBV3-2) and TRBJ1-1; D possibly corresponds to TRBD1 (5 bases). CDR3 length: 13 residues. The V end was cut by 3 bases, the J end by 4 bases, with 9 bases between. Per germline, CDR1 LGHDT and CDR2 YNNKEL (reference sequence).

This CDR3 reads CATGRGYGYTF. CDR3 in DNA: TGTGCCACAGGGAGAGGCTATGGCTACACCTTC. The chain couples TRBV19 to TRBJ1-2, with D possibly TRBD1 on 5 matching bases. Germline V gene lookup returns CDR1 LNHDA and CDR2 SQIVND (reference sequence). Deletions cut 10 bases from V and 4 bases from J, with 10 bases between. The CDR3 is 11 residues long.

The rearrangement joins TRBV7-9 to TRBJ2-2; possibly TRBD1 or TRBD2 for D (5 bases each). The CDR3 runs 13 residues. The germline gives CDR1 SEHNR, CDR2 FQNEAQ (reference sequence). V was clipped by 3 bases and J by 6 bases, with 8 bases between them. The CDR3 reads CASSFPGPGELFF. CDR3 nucleotides: TGTGCCAGCAGCTTCCCGGGGCCCGGGGAGCTGTTTTTT. Supplemented by reference TRBV7-9 and TRBJ2-2, the full variable domain reads DTGVSQNPRHKITKRGQNVTFRCDPISEHNRLYWYRQTLGQGPEFLTYFQNEAQLEKSRLLSDRFSAERPKGSFSTLEIQRTEQGDSAMYLCASSFPGPGELFFGEGSRLTVL.

The rearrangement links TRBV6-1 to TRBJ1-5; TRBD1 agrees at 7 bases. The length of the CDR3 is 13 residues. J was trimmed by 6 bases and V by 6 bases; bases with no gene match: 5. Germline lookup yields CDR1 MNHNS and CDR2 SASEGT. CDR3 DNA: TGTGCCAGCAGCCCAGGGGGAGGTCAGCCCCAGCATTTT. It specifies CASSPGGGQPQHF.

This clone was seen a single time. This sequence joins TRBV4-3 and TRBJ1-5, with D unclear. Germline assignment: CDR1 LGHNA and CDR2 YSLEER. This CDR3 comprises 13 residues. The V end lost 0 bases, the J end lost 7 bases, and 7 bases lay between the germline ends. The CDR3 protein is CASSQDVSQPQHF. The CDR3 DNA sequence: TGCGCCAGCAGCCAAGATGTGTCACAGCCCCAGCATTTT.

This chain links TRBV6-5 with TRBJ2-1, with 7 bases aligning to TRBD1. Per the germline V gene, CDR1 is MNHEY and CDR2 is SVGAGI. CDR3 size: 13 residues. J was trimmed by 9 bases and V by 6 bases; bases with no gene match: 8. This CDR3 reads CASRSGGIGEQFF. CDR3 nucleotide sequence: TGTGCCAGCAGATCAGGGGGTATAGGTGAGCAGTTCTTC.

This sequence joins TRBV18 and TRBJ1-5, with D uncertain. The CDR3 is 16 residues long. Germline V gene sequence: CDR1 KGHSH, CDR2 LQKENI. V lost 2 bases and J lost 3, with 14 bases in between. CDR3 bases: TGTGCCAGCTCACCAGGCCTGCAGGCTTACAATCAGCCCCAGCATTTT. It codes for CASSPGLQAYNQPQHF.